The clone carrying this T cell receptor (beta chain) came up a few times. Its antigen is unidentified. In germline, CDR1 is MNHEY, CDR2 SVGAGI. Between the trimmed V and J ends, which lost 5 bases and 1 base, there was a span of 7 bases. The length of the CDR3 is 13 residues. This entry comes from a study of T cell repertoires in cytomegalovirus infection. About the research overall: Public TCR beta signatures marked donors with CMV infection and the matching HLA.

TCRdb passed the reads through MiXCR, listing each CDR3 protein once. Counted here are roughly 45,000 distinct CDR3 sequences, 20% to 25% occurring once; the ten biggest clones make up approximately 17%. The study, taken as a whole, reports: Pooled public TCR beta family frequency picked out CMV carriers with the relevant HLA. Within the response measured ex vivo, HLA-C-restricted CMV-specific TCR beta clonotypes were dominant.

The V and J genes are TRBV6-5 and TRBJ2-3; D gene unclear. The source is a human donor in good health (CMV status not recorded). Some clones in this sample may be carry-over from other donors' samples. Sequencing was done on a sample of PBMCs, sequenced either directly or after in vitro stimulation (not recorded which). The CDR3 nucleotides are TGTGCCAGCAGTGATCCGGGCACAGATACGCAGTATTTT. Its protein product is CASSDPGTDTQYF.